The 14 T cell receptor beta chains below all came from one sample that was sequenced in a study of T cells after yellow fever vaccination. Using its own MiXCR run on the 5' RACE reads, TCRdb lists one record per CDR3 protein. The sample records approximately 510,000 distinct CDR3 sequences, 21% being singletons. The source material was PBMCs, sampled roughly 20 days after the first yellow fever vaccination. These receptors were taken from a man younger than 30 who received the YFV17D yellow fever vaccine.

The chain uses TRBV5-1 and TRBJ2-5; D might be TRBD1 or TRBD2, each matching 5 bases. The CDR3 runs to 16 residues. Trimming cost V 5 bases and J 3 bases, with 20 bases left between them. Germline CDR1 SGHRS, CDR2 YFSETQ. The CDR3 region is CASSYGGAWAEETQYF. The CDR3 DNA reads TGCGCCAGCAGTTATGGGGGAGCCTGGGCAGAAGAGACCCAGTACTTC.

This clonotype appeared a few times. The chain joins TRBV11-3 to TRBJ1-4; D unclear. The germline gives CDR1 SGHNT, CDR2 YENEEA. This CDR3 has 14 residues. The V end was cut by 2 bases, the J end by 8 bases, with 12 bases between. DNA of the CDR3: TGTGCCAGCAGCTTACGGTGCAGCAGGGAAAAACTGTTTTTT. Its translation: CASSLRCSREKLFF.

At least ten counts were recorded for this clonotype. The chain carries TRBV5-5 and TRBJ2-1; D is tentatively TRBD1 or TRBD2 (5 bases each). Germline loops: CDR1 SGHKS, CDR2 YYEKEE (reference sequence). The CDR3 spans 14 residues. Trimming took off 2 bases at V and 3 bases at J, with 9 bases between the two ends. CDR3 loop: CASSFRGGYNEQFF. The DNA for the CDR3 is TGTGCCAGCAGCTTTCGGGGCGGCTACAATGAGCAGTTCTTC.

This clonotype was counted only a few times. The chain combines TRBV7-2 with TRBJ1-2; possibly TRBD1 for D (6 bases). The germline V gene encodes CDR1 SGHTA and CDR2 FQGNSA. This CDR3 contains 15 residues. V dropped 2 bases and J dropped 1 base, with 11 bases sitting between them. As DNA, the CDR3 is TGTGCCAGCAGCTTACGTAGGGGGGTTAACTATGGCTACACCTTC. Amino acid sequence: CASSLRRGVNYGYTF.

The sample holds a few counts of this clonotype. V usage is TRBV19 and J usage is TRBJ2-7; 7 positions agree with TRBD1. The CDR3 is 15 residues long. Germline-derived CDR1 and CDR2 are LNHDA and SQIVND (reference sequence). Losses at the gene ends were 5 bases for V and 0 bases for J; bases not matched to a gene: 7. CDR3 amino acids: CASSVSGTDSYEQYF. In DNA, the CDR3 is TGTGCCAGTAGTGTCTCAGGGACAGACTCCTACGAGCAGTACTTC.

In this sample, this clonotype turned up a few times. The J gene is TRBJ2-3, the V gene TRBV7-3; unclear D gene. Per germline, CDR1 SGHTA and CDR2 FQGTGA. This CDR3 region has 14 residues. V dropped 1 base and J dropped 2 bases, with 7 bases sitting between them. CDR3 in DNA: TGTGCCAGCAGCTTAATGCAGACCACAGATACGCAGTATTTT. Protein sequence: CASSLMQTTDTQYF. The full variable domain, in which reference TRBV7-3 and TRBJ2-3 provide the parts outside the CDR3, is GAGVSQTPSNKVTEKGKYVELRCDPISGHTALYWYRQSLGQGPEFLIYFQGTGAADDSGLPNDRFFAVRPEGSVSTLKIQRTERGDSAVYLCASSLMQTTDTQYFGPGTRLTVL.

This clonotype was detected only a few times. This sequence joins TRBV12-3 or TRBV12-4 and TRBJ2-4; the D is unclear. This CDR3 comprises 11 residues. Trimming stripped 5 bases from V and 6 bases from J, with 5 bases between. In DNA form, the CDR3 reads TGTGCCAGCAGTCCTCGAAACATTCAGTACTTC. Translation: CASSPRNIQYF.

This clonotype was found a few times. CDR3 sequence (DNA): TGCGCCAGCAGCCGGGAGCGGGAGCAGTACTTC. Protein: CASSREREQYF. The rearrangement uses TRBV5-1 and TRBJ2-7; TRBD2 might be the D (6 bases). Germline-derived CDR1 and CDR2 are SGHRS and YFSETQ. CDR3 length: 11 residues. The germline V and J ends were trimmed by 4 bases and 7 bases, with 9 bases remaining between them. Variable domain in full (rest from reference TRBV5-1 and TRBJ2-7): KAGVTQTPRYLIKTRGQQVTLSCSPISGHRSVSWYQQTPGQGLQFLFEYFSETQRNKGNFPGRFSGRQFSNSRSEMNVSTLELGDSALYLCASSREREQYFGPGTRLTVT.

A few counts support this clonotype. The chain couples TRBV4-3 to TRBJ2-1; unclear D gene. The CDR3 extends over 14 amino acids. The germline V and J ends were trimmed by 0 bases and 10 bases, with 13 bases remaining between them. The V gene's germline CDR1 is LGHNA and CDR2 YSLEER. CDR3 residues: CASSQDKGAAEQFF. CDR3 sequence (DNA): TGCGCCAGCAGCCAAGATAAAGGCGCGGCCGAGCAGTTCTTC.

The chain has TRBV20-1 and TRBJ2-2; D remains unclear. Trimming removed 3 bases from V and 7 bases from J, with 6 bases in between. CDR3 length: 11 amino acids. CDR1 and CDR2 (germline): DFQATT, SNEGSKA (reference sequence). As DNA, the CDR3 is TGCAGTGCTAGTACGATCGGGGAGCTGTTTTTT. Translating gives CSASTIGELFF.

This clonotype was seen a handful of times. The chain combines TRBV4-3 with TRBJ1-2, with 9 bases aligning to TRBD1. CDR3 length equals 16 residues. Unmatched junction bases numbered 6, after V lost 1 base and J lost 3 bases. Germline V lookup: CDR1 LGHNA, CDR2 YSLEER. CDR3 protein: CASSQAPGQGHYGYTF. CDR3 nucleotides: TGCGCCAGCAGCCAAGCGCCGGGACAGGGTCACTATGGCTACACCTTC.

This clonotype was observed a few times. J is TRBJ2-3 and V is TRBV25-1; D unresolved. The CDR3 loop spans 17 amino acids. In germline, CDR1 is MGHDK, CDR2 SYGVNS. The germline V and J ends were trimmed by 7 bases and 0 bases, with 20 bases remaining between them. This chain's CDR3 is CASTPPRVGPSTDTQYF. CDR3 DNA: TGTGCCAGCACCCCCCCCCGCGTCGGGCCGAGCACAGATACGCAGTATTTT.

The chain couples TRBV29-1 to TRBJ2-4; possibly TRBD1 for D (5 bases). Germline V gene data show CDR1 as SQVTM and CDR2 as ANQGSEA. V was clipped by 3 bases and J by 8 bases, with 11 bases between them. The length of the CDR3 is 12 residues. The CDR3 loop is CSVDRGGDIQYF. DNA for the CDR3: TGCAGCGTTGATAGGGGTGGGGACATTCAGTACTTC.

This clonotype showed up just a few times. Here the CDR3 reads CASSFSGTSGEQYF. DNA for the CDR3: TGTGCCAGCAGCTTTTCCGGGACTAGCGGCGAGCAGTACTTC. The chain recombines TRBV7-2 with TRBJ2-7; the match to TRBD2 covers 11 bases. The CDR3 covers 14 residues. The V and J ends lost 3 bases and 6 bases, in that order; junction bases with no gene match: 4. Germline V gene lookup returns CDR1 SGHTA and CDR2 FQGNSA.